These 24 T cell receptor beta chains share one sample of origin, sequenced in a study of blood T cell repertoires in COVID-19. TCRdb's table, derived via immunoSEQ multiplex PCR, lists solely in-frame clones and lacks some. Found here are 250,000 to 400,000 clones, under 90% of them singletons; the top ten hold less than 3.5%. Material for sequencing was peripheral blood. The source of these receptors is a woman aged 30 to 39 with COVID-19, enrolled during active disease.

This chain links TRBV29-1 with TRBJ2-5, with 8 nucleotides matching TRBD1. The CDR3 is 15 amino acids. The V gene's germline CDR1 is SQVTM and CDR2 ANQGSEA. The V gene end was trimmed by 3 bases and the J gene end by 4 bases; junction bases not matched to a gene: 10. CDR3 protein: CSVEIWDRTTETQYF. For the CDR3, the DNA is TGCAGCGTTGAGATCTGGGACAGGACGACAGAGACCCAGTACTTC.

This clone was recorded a few times. V and J are TRBV6-2 or TRBV6-3 and TRBJ2-2; D is perhaps TRBD2 (6 bases). The length of the CDR3 is 16 residues. V lost 6 bases to trimming and J lost 3 bases, with 17 bases between them. CDR1 is MNHEY and CDR2 is SVGEGT in the germline V gene. CDR3 DNA sequence: TGTGCCAGCAGCCCTCGAGGAGGGCCGGACACCGGGGAGCTGTTTTTT. Translated: CASSPRGGPDTGELFF.

This rearrangement joins TRBV29-1 to TRBJ1-1, with 7 bases aligning to TRBD1. This CDR3 contains 14 residues. Unmatched junction bases numbered 12, after V lost 7 bases and J lost 4 bases. From germline, CDR1 is SQVTM and CDR2 ANQGSEA. CDR3 sequence (DNA): TGCAGCGCCGTGACAGGGACGTTGGGCACTGAAGCTTTCTTT. Translation gives CSAVTGTLGTEAFF.

The V call is TRBV30, the J call TRBJ2-7; 9 bases map to TRBD2. The CDR3 totals 15 residues. V lost 1 base, J lost 5 bases, and 9 bases stayed unmatched. Germline V gives CDR1 GTSNPN, CDR2 SVGIG (reference sequence). The CDR3 spells CAWSADSGGPDEQYF. The CDR3 nucleotides read TGTGCCTGGAGTGCGGATAGCGGGGGCCCGGACGAGCAGTACTTC.

The chain is built from TRBV2 and TRBJ1-2; the D gene is possibly TRBD1 (5 bases). The CDR3 loop spans 13 amino acids. The V gene lost 3 bases and the J gene lost 4 bases, with 9 bases spanning the gap. Germline CDR1 and CDR2: SNHLY and FYNNEI. The CDR3 reads CASSERGGYGYTF. The CDR3 nucleotides are TGTGCCAGCAGTGAGAGGGGAGGCTATGGCTACACCTTC. Using reference TRBV2 and TRBJ1-2 for the parts outside the CDR3, the full variable domain is EPEVTQTPSHQVTQMGQEVILRCVPISNHLYFYWYRQILGQKVEFLVSFYNNEISEKSEIFDDQFSVERPDGSNFTLKIRSTKLEDSAMYFCASSERGGYGYTFGSGTRLTVV.

This rearrangement joins TRBV5-1 to TRBJ1-1; D is perhaps TRBD1 (5 bases). In germline, CDR1 is SGHRS, CDR2 YFSETQ. The CDR3 loop spans 14 amino acids. V lost 1 base, J lost 4 bases, and 11 bases lay in between. CDR3 residues: CASSLSGLSTEAFF. The CDR3 bases are TGCGCCAGCAGCTTGTCGGGACTCAGCACTGAAGCTTTCTTT.

V usage is TRBV6-5 and J usage is TRBJ1-5; unclear D gene. The CDR3 totals 15 residues. The germline V and J ends were trimmed by 7 bases and 3 bases, with 16 bases remaining between them. From germline, CDR1 is MNHEY and CDR2 SVGAGI. This CDR3 is CASTRDGAVNQPQHF. The CDR3 DNA is TGTGCCAGCACCCGAGACGGAGCAGTCAATCAGCCCCAGCATTTT.

This sequence joins TRBV5-1 and TRBJ2-3; TRBD2 aligns across 7 bases. The CDR3 consists of 15 residues. After removal of 1 base from V and 2 bases from J, the junction contained 4 bases not matched to a gene. The germline V gene encodes CDR1 SGHRS and CDR2 YFSETQ. The CDR3 reads CASSLSTSVTDTQYF. In DNA, the CDR3 is TGCGCCAGCAGCTTGTCAACTAGCGTCACAGATACGCAGTATTTT. The complete variable domain, with remaining parts taken from reference TRBV5-1 and TRBJ2-3, reads KAGVTQTPRYLIKTRGQQVTLSCSPISGHRSVSWYQQTPGQGLQFLFEYFSETQRNKGNFPGRFSGRQFSNSRSEMNVSTLELGDSALYLCASSLSTSVTDTQYFGPGTRLTVL.

This chain connects TRBV5-6 to TRBJ2-7; D is undetermined. The V gene's germline CDR1 is SGHDT and CDR2 YYEEEE. Trimming stripped 1 base from V and 6 bases from J, with 11 bases between. The CDR3 contains 13 residues. In nucleotides, the CDR3 is TGTGCCAGCAGCTTGTACGGGTTCGGCGAGCAGTACTTC. It is translated as CASSLYGFGEQYF.

This chain uses TRBV6-4 with TRBJ2-5; D might be TRBD1 (5 bases). Germline V CDR1 and CDR2: MRHNA, SNTAGT. This CDR3 is 16 amino acids long. Trimming left V 3 bases short and J 5 bases short, with 19 bases between. CDR3 sequence reads: CASSDHRQWARETQYF. The DNA for the CDR3 is TGTGCCAGCAGTGATCATCGACAGTGGGCTCGGGAGACCCAGTACTTC.

As DNA, the CDR3 is TGTGCCAGCAGCCAAGATGAGGCGACTAGCGCGACCACAGATACGCAGTATTTT. Amino acid sequence: CASSQDEATSATTDTQYF. The J gene is TRBJ2-3, the V gene TRBV4-2; 8 positions match TRBD2. Per germline, CDR1 LGHNA and CDR2 YNFKEQ. V lost 0 bases, J lost 2 bases, and 10 bases stayed unmatched. This CDR3 is built from 18 residues.

The genes are TRBV10-3 and TRBJ2-7, with a tentative D call TRBD1 (5 bases). Per germline, CDR1 ENHRY and CDR2 SYGVKD. This CDR3 has 16 residues. The ends were cut back, 0 bases at V and 6 bases at J, with 18 bases in the middle. Written as DNA, the CDR3 is TGTGCCATCAGTGAGTCCCAGGATATTGGGGCATCCGAGCAGTACTTC. It translates to CAISESQDIGASEQYF.

The genes are TRBV30 and TRBJ2-3; a weak D match, TRBD2 (6 bases). In germline, CDR1 is GTSNPN, CDR2 SVGIG (reference sequence). This CDR3 is 15 amino acids long. With 4 bases removed from V and 0 bases from J, the gap between germline ends came to 14 bases. CDR3 nucleotides: TGTGCCTGGACCGGCCGGGGAGGAAGCACAGATACGCAGTATTTT. It encodes CAWTGRGGSTDTQYF. Combining the CDR3 with reference TRBV30 and TRBJ2-3 gives the whole variable domain SQTIHQWPATLVQPVGSPLSLECTVEGTSNPNLYWYRQAAGRGLQLLFYSVGIGQISSEVPQNLSASRPQDRQFILSSKKLLLSDSGFYLCAWTGRGGSTDTQYFGPGTRLTVL.

The rearrangement joins TRBV27 to TRBJ1-2; D remains unclear. Germline V lookup: CDR1 MNHEY, CDR2 SMNVEV (reference sequence). This CDR3 comprises 13 residues. V lost 5 bases, J lost 7 bases, and 14 bases lay in between. CDR3 sequence reads: CASSPPGSGGYTF. CDR3 nucleotides: TGTGCCAGCAGTCCCCCAGGTTCAGGTGGCTACACCTTC.

The chain joins TRBV5-1 to TRBJ2-5, with 9 bases that match TRBD2. Germline trimming cut 0 bases from V and 0 bases from J; bases unmatched to any gene: 0. The CDR3 loop spans 15 amino acids. CDR1 is SGHRS and CDR2 is YFSETQ in the germline V gene. The CDR3 sequence: CASSLGLADQETQYF. CDR3 coding DNA: TGCGCCAGCAGCTTGGGACTAGCGGACCAAGAGACCCAGTACTTC.

The genes are TRBV21-1 and TRBJ1-5; the tabulated D call, TRBD1, remains unverified against the DNA. TRBV21-1 is annotated as a pseudogene. The CDR3 covers 16 residues. DNA of the CDR3: TGTGCCAGCAGCAAAGAGCACAGGGGGCAGGATCAGCCCCAGCATTTT. Its protein product is CASSKEHRGQDQPQHF.

The chain joins TRBV2 to TRBJ2-2; D is perhaps TRBD2 (7 bases). The CDR3 length is 15 residues. Germline loops: CDR1 SNHLY, CDR2 FYNNEI. V dropped 3 bases and J dropped 4 bases, with 12 bases sitting between them. This chain's CDR3 is CASSEVGGRTGELFF. CDR3 bases: TGTGCCAGCAGTGAGGTCGGGGGGCGCACCGGGGAGCTGTTTTTT.

The chain couples TRBV24-1 to TRBJ2-2; 8 bases match TRBD2. This CDR3 region has 17 residues. The junction had 3 bases not matched to a gene; V was cut back by 0 bases and J by 1 base. CDR1 and CDR2 from the germline V gene are KGHDR and SFDVKD. The CDR3 sequence: CATSDLSLAGNTGELFF. CDR3 in DNA: TGTGCCACCAGTGATTTGAGCCTAGCGGGGAACACCGGGGAGCTGTTTTTT.

This chain connects TRBV6-5 to TRBJ2-1, with D possibly matching TRBD1 (6 bases). Germline V gives CDR1 MNHEY, CDR2 SVGAGI. V shed 1 base and J shed 6 bases, with 13 bases lying between them. The CDR3 spans 15 residues. The CDR3 reads CASSYFLTGLNEQFF. As DNA, the CDR3 is TGTGCCAGCAGTTACTTCTTAACAGGGCTCAATGAGCAGTTCTTC.

The gene calls are TRBV18 and TRBJ1-3; TRBD1 matches at 11 bases. The length of the CDR3 is 15 residues. After removal of 0 bases from V and 8 bases from J, the junction contained 3 bases not matched to a gene. Germline V CDR1 and CDR2: KGHSH, LQKENI. The CDR3 here is CASSPPGQGEYTIYF. In nucleotides, the CDR3 is TGTGCCAGCTCACCACCGGGACAGGGGGAGTACACCATATATTTT.

The chain joins TRBV6-5 to TRBJ1-3; D is uncertain. V lost 5 bases, J lost 4 bases, and 9 bases lay in between. CDR1 MNHEY and CDR2 SVGAGI come from the germline V gene. This CDR3 comprises 13 residues. CDR3 coding DNA: TGTGCCAGCAGTAACGGGTTCGGAAACACCATATATTTT. Its translation is CASSNGFGNTIYF.

This chain joins TRBV7-9 and TRBJ1-2, with 7 bases aligning to TRBD1. Trimming cost V 3 bases and J 8 bases; bases outside gene matches: 3. This CDR3 is built from 12 residues. In germline, CDR1 is SEHNR, CDR2 FQNEAQ (reference sequence). CDR3 DNA sequence: TGTGCCAGCAGCTTGACAGGGAACGGCTACACCTTC. It specifies CASSLTGNGYTF.

V and J are TRBV14 and TRBJ1-1; 11 nucleotides agree with TRBD1. Germline V gene data show CDR1 as SGHDN and CDR2 as FVKESK. This CDR3 has 16 amino acids. Trimming cost V 3 bases and J 5 bases; bases outside gene matches: 8. CDR3 in amino acids: CASSHQGQGARTEAFF. CDR3 sequence (DNA): TGTGCCAGCAGCCATCAAGGACAGGGGGCTCGTACTGAAGCTTTCTTT.

J is TRBJ2-2 and V is TRBV11-2; TRBD1 is a possible D gene (5 bases). CDR1 and CDR2 from the germline V gene are SGHAT and FQNNGV. The V and J ends lost 2 bases and 0 bases respectively, with 7 bases between them. CDR3 length equals 15 residues. The CDR3 DNA reads as TGTGCCAGCAGCTTACAGGGTGCGAACACCGGGGAGCTGTTTTTT. Its protein is CASSLQGANTGELFF.